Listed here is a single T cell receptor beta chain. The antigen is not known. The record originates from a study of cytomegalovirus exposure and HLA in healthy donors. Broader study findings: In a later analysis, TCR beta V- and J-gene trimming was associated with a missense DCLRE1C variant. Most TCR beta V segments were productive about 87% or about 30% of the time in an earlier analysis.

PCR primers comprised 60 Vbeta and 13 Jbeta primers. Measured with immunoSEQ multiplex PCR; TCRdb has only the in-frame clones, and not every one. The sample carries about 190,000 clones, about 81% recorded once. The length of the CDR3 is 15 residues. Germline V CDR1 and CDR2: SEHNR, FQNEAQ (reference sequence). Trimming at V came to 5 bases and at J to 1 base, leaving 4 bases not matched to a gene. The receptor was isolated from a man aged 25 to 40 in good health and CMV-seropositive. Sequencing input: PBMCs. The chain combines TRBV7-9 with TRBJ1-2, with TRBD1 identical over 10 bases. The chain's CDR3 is CASSPRDRGNYGYTF. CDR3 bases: TGTGCCAGCAGCCCACGGGACAGGGGTAACTATGGCTACACCTTC.